The 8 T cell receptor beta chains below all came from one sample that was sequenced in a study of OX40 agonist ivuxolimab in advanced cancers. Here immunoSEQ multiplex PCR was the method, and the copy in TCRdb shows in-frame clones only, minus some. The data contain around 120,000 clones, 85% to 90% of them singletons. The sample was CD4+ or CD8+ T cells sorted from blood, taken in a trial of the OX40 agonist ivuxolimab. These TCRs come from an adult with an advanced solid tumor such as melanoma, head and neck, liver or kidney cancer.

This clone has only one observation. The rearrangement joins TRBV5-1 to TRBJ2-5; D gene uncertain. Per germline, CDR1 SGHRS and CDR2 YFSETQ. The CDR3 covers 14 residues. V was shortened by 4 bases and J by 5 bases, with 15 bases between the two germline ends. The CDR3 DNA is TGCGCCAGCAGCCCCCTAGACCTCGGGGAGACCCAGTACTTC. This gives the protein CASSPLDLGETQYF.

This chain links TRBV29-1 with TRBJ2-7; no clear D gene. The CDR3 consists of 12 residues. CDR1 SQVTM and CDR2 ANQGSEA come from the germline V gene. V dropped 5 bases and J dropped 0 bases, with 8 bases sitting between them. DNA for the CDR3: TGCAGCGTTAAAGGCAGCTCCTACGAGCAGTACTTC. It translates to CSVKGSSYEQYF.

This chain's CDR3 is CATSGQSTGTQETQYF. The CDR3 DNA is TGTGCCACCAGCGGCCAAAGCACAGGGACCCAAGAGACCCAGTACTTC. This chain links TRBV15 with TRBJ2-5; weak D call: TRBD1 (6 bases). The CDR3 runs to 16 residues. V lost 5 bases and J lost 1, with 17 bases in between. Germline CDR1 LNHNV, CDR2 YYDKDF (reference sequence). The full variable domain, in which reference TRBV15 and TRBJ2-5 provide the parts outside the CDR3, is DAMVIQNPRYQVTQFGKPVTLSCSQTLNHNVMYWYQQKSSQAPKLLFHYYDKDFNNEADTPDNFQSRRPNTSFCFLDIRSPGLGDTAMYLCATSGQSTGTQETQYFGPGTRLLVL.

This chain connects TRBV7-2 to TRBJ2-3, with 15 bases that match TRBD2. V was pared by 5 bases and J by 14 bases, with 8 bases of the junction left unmatched. The CDR3 runs to 14 residues. Germline V CDR1 and CDR2: SGHTA, FQGNSA. CDR3 nucleotide sequence: TGTGCCAGCAGCCCGGGACTAGCGGGGGGTCGCTGGTATTTT. It codes for CASSPGLAGGRWYF.

This clone is a singleton in its sample. This chain connects TRBV19 to TRBJ2-3, with 9 bases that match TRBD2. This CDR3 has 13 residues. With V trimmed by 9 bases and J by 4 bases, 5 bases remained unmatched. Per the germline V gene, CDR1 is LNHDA and CDR2 is SQIVND (reference sequence). DNA for the CDR3: TGTGCCAGCTTCAGCGGGGGGTCAGATACGCAGTATTTT. It yields the protein CASFSGGSDTQYF.

V and J are TRBV7-9 and TRBJ2-2; D gene uncertain. V was cut by 5 bases and J by 4 bases, with 14 bases left in between. Germline-derived CDR1 and CDR2 are SEHNR and FQNEAQ (reference sequence). This CDR3 has 15 amino acids. The CDR3 reads CASSLVLLTTGELFF. DNA for the CDR3: TGTGCCAGCAGCCTTGTTCTATTAACCACCGGGGAGCTGTTTTTT.

The V gene is TRBV11-2, the J gene TRBJ1-4; D is perhaps TRBD1 (5 bases). Germline CDR1 reads SGHAT; CDR2 reads FQNNGV. The V and J ends lost 0 bases and 5 bases respectively, with 7 bases between them. The CDR3 is 14 residues long. This CDR3 reads CASSLDRVNEKLFF. The CDR3 nucleotides read TGTGCCAGCAGCTTAGACAGGGTGAATGAAAAACTGTTTTTT.

V gene TRBV2 combines with J gene TRBJ2-3; 10 nucleotides line up with TRBD2. The CDR3 loop spans 16 amino acids. Germline CDR1 SNHLY, CDR2 FYNNEI. V shed 4 bases and J 2 bases; nucleotides not matched to a gene: 6. The CDR3 reads CASSATSGVLTDTQYF. The CDR3, as DNA: TGTGCCAGCAGTGCCACTAGCGGGGTTCTCACAGATACGCAGTATTTT.